The source of this TCR beta chain is a study of cytomegalovirus exposure and HLA in healthy donors. Study conclusions and caveats: First-cohort TCR clusters tended to co-occur in the roughly 130 validation repertoires, a later analysis found. The majority of TCR sequences were rare, yet some public TCRs appeared in many donors.

Germline V gene lookup returns CDR1 LGHNT and CDR2 FRNRAP. The ends were cut back, 0 bases at V and 6 bases at J, with 9 bases in the middle. This CDR3 spans 14 amino acids. To note about this clone: The antigen is not known.

The repertoire was sequenced with immunoSEQ multiplex PCR; TCRdb's copy has only in-frame clones and lacks some. Here the sample spans around 170,000 clones, 85% being singletons. The sequence was obtained from a young man in good health and CMV-seropositive. Sequenced: PBMCs. The V gene is TRBV12-5, the J gene TRBJ2-1; no clear D gene. DNA of the CDR3: TGTGCTAGTGGTTTGGTGGGTAGCTCCAATGAGCAGTTCTTC. It specifies CASGLVGSSNEQFF.